In its sample, the clone carrying this T cell receptor beta chain was seen a few times. The data belong to a study of blood T cell repertoires in COVID-19. Study context: Sources were T cells, B-cell-depleted T cells, or PBMCs; the material itself was cDNA or gDNA.

Germline loops: CDR1 MRHNA, CDR2 SNTAGT. V lost 5 bases, J lost 1 base, and 5 bases stayed unmatched. The CDR3 totals 15 residues. Individuals drawn from approximately 26 US areas were roughly 18 to 95 years old. In the study's own analysis: Reference gene primer amplification in the assay estimated nucleated cell counts. The data were produced by immunoSEQ multiplex PCR, yet TCRdb's version contains in-frame clones alone and is incomplete. V, J and clone size were drawn from that table, and D and trimming were deduced from the DNA. The top ten clones hold about 10% of a sample with 180,000 or so clones, around 80% of them seen once.

Sequencing input: PBMCs or T cells enriched from blood (not recorded which). V usage is TRBV6-4 and J usage is TRBJ1-2; 9 nucleotides align to TRBD1. The TCR sequence derives from a man aged 45 to 65 who had recovered from COVID-19. The chain's CDR3 is CASSTGTGLNYGYTF. The CDR3 DNA reads TGTGCCAGCAGTACCGGGACAGGGCTTAACTATGGCTACACCTTC.